Sequencing of this T cell receptor beta chain was carried out in a study of cytomegalovirus exposure and HLA in healthy donors. Study at large: From HLA-typed donors, an early data release held tens of millions of unique TCRs.

The primer mix had 60 Vbeta and 13 Jbeta primers. Sequenced by immunoSEQ multiplex PCR; TCRdb stores in-frame clones only, minus some. This sample has 150,000 to 200,000 clones, with around 80% found just once. The CDR3 extends over 11 amino acids. V was pared by 5 bases and J by 6 bases, with 1 base of the junction left unmatched. Germline values: CDR1 SGHTA, CDR2 FQGNSA. Findings of the study overall: Among TCR beta chains, those listed as cytomegalovirus-associated numbered over 150. TCR beta V- and J-gene trimming was later associated with a missense DCLRE1C variant.

On this clone: Its target is unknown.

Sample: PBMCs. This chain links TRBV7-2 with TRBJ2-7, with TRBD1 matching over 7 bases. This receptor was taken from a man aged 30-40 years in good health and CMV-seropositive. CDR3 nucleotide sequence: TGTGCCAGCAGCGACAGGGCCGAGCAGTACTTC. Encoded protein: CASSDRAEQYF.